These 31 T cell receptor beta chains share one sample of origin, sequenced in a study of PD-L1 blockade in urothelial cancer. Time point described: peripheral blood 6 weeks after treatment start. TCRdb's copy holds only in-frame clones and misses some; the assay was immunoSEQ multiplex PCR. The table lists approximately 91,000 clones, roughly 83% of them singletons. Here the sequenced sample was PBMCs, taken around atezolizumab (anti-PD-L1) treatment. These TCRs come from a man aged 70 or older with urothelial cancer.

V gene TRBV11-2 combines with J gene TRBJ2-7, with D maybe TRBD1 (6 bases). The V end was cut by 1 base, the J end by 5 bases, with 12 bases between. Germline-derived CDR1 and CDR2 are SGHAT and FQNNGV. The CDR3 extends over 14 amino acids. The CDR3 DNA reads TGTGCCAGCAGCTTAGGACACAGGGTCCACGAGCAGTACTTC. Protein sequence: CASSLGHRVHEQYF.

The V gene is TRBV5-4, the J gene TRBJ2-6; D perhaps matches TRBD1 (6 bases). Between the trimmed V and J ends, which lost 3 bases and 0 bases, there was a span of 10 bases. The V gene's germline CDR1 is SGHNT and CDR2 YYREEE (reference sequence). This CDR3 is built from 16 residues. The CDR3 DNA reads TGTGCCAGCAGCTACAGGGCTTCCTCTGGGGCCAACGTCCTGACTTTC. Translation gives CASSYRASSGANVLTF.

The genes are TRBV6-5 and TRBJ2-2, with D hard to call. V lost 6 bases, J lost 1 base, and 6 bases lay in between. This CDR3 comprises 13 residues. Germline values: CDR1 MNHEY, CDR2 SVGAGI. The CDR3 reads CASRTVNTGELFF. In DNA, the CDR3 is TGTGCCAGCAGAACAGTGAACACCGGGGAGCTGTTTTTT.

The chain carries TRBV6-1 and TRBJ2-1; 11 bases map to TRBD2. CDR3 length: 16 residues. With V trimmed by 4 bases and J by 1 base, 3 bases remained unmatched. Per the germline V gene, CDR1 is MNHNS and CDR2 is SASEGT. The CDR3 protein is CASSVLAGGSYNEQFF. CDR3 in DNA: TGTGCCAGCAGTGTCCTAGCGGGAGGATCCTACAATGAGCAGTTCTTC.

The chain joins TRBV5-6 to TRBJ1-6; possibly TRBD1 for D (5 bases). The CDR3 length is 16 residues. Germline CDR1 is SGHDT and CDR2 is YYEEEE. The V end was cut by 4 bases, the J end by 6 bases, with 17 bases between. Here the CDR3 DNA reads TGTGCCAGCAGCCCGGGGGGAGGGATTGGTAATTCACCCCTCCACTTT. It codes for CASSPGGGIGNSPLHF.

The chain uses TRBV9 and TRBJ1-2, with D maybe TRBD1 (6 bases). CDR1 and CDR2 from the germline V gene are SGDLS and YYNGEE. Between the trimmed V and J ends, which lost 2 bases and 4 bases, there was a span of 12 bases. CDR3 length: 14 amino acids. The CDR3 loop is CASSVGQTFYGYTF. CDR3 DNA sequence: TGTGCCAGCAGCGTCGGACAGACTTTCTATGGCTACACCTTC.

The V call is TRBV2, the J call TRBJ2-3, with 10 bases that match TRBD2. Germline lookup yields CDR1 SNHLY and CDR2 FYNNEI. The ends lost 4 bases at V and 1 base at J; junction bases unmatched: 2. The CDR3 runs to 15 residues. CDR3 nucleotide sequence: TGTGCCAGCAGTGGTCTAGCGGGGGGCACAGATACGCAGTATTTT. Its translation is CASSGLAGGTDTQYF.

This clone turned up a few times. The rearrangement joins TRBV6-1 to TRBJ2-5; 12 nucleotides match TRBD1. The CDR3 runs 15 residues. Germline CDR1 and CDR2: MNHNS and SASEGT. The trim removed 4 bases at V and 5 bases at J, leaving 5 bases unmatched. The CDR3 sequence: CASSGWDRGRETQYF. For the CDR3, the DNA is TGTGCCAGCAGTGGATGGGACAGGGGGCGGGAGACCCAGTACTTC.

This rearrangement joins TRBV19 to TRBJ1-4, with 8 bases that match TRBD1. The CDR3 totals 14 residues. Trimming at V came to 5 bases and at J to 5 bases, leaving 4 bases not matched to a gene. From germline, CDR1 is LNHDA and CDR2 SQIVND (reference sequence). CDR3 sequence reads: CASSVTGGNEKLFF. In nucleotides, the CDR3 is TGTGCCAGTAGTGTAACAGGGGGGAATGAAAAACTGTTTTTT.

This chain joins TRBV7-3 and TRBJ2-1; TRBD2 is a possible D gene (6 bases). Per germline, CDR1 SGHTA and CDR2 FQGTGA. The V gene lost 5 bases and the J gene lost 9 bases, with 14 bases spanning the gap. The CDR3 is made up of 13 amino acids. CDR3 DNA sequence: TGTGCCAGCAGCCTGGGGGGACGTTCTGAGCAGTTCTTC. Its translation is CASSLGGRSEQFF.

This rearrangement joins TRBV4-2 to TRBJ1-6; D ambiguous. CDR1 is LGHNA and CDR2 is YNFKEQ in the germline V gene. V was trimmed by 4 bases and J by 10 bases, leaving 20 bases between them. CDR3 size: 16 residues. The DNA for the CDR3 is TGTGCCAGCAGCCCCCTTCTCGGGAGGGTTGACTCACCCCTCCACTTT. This encodes CASSPLLGRVDSPLHF.

The V call is TRBV7-3, the J call TRBJ2-1; D is undetermined. The length of the CDR3 is 13 residues. The germline gives CDR1 SGHTA, CDR2 FQGTGA. V was trimmed by 3 bases and J by 4 bases, leaving 7 bases between them. CDR3 protein: CASSLNRYNEQFF. CDR3 DNA sequence: TGTGCCAGCAGCTTGAACAGATACAATGAGCAGTTCTTC.

The rearrangement uses TRBV2 and TRBJ2-1, with 15 bases identical to TRBD2. With 6 bases clipped from V and 0 bases from J, the junction kept 9 bases outside the gene matches. Germline values: CDR1 SNHLY, CDR2 FYNNEI. This CDR3 has 19 amino acids. The CDR3 region has the DNA TGTGCCAGCAGACCAACCGGACTAGCGGGAGGGGACTCCTACAATGAGCAGTTCTTC. It codes for CASRPTGLAGGDSYNEQFF.

The chain's CDR3 is CASSLQSSYEQYF. The CDR3 nucleotides read TGCGCCAGCAGCTTGCAGTCCTCCTACGAGCAGTACTTC. The rearrangement uses TRBV5-1 and TRBJ2-7; no definite D call. CDR1 is SGHRS and CDR2 is YFSETQ in the germline V gene. CDR3 length: 13 amino acids. V gave up 1 base and J gave up 0 bases, with 5 bases separating them.

The chain joins TRBV11-2 to TRBJ2-1; D unresolved. V lost 7 bases to trimming and J lost 0 bases, with 10 bases between them. This CDR3 contains 14 residues. CDR1 and CDR2 (germline): SGHAT, FQNNGV. Here the CDR3 reads CASTGLSSYNEQFF. The CDR3 DNA reads as TGTGCCAGCACTGGTTTGAGCTCCTACAATGAGCAGTTCTTC.

This sequence joins TRBV7-6 and TRBJ2-1; a possible D gene is TRBD2 (6 bases). V was pared by 5 bases and J by 5 bases, with 22 bases between. The CDR3 length is 17 residues. Germline loops: CDR1 SGHVS, CDR2 FNYEAQ. The CDR3 region has the DNA TGTGCCAGCAGCCTCGGTATTGCCCCTAGCGTAAACAATGAGCAGTTCTTC. Translated, it gives CASSLGIAPSVNNEQFF. Drawing the rest from reference TRBV7-6 and TRBJ2-1, the complete variable domain is GAGVSQSPRYKVTKRGQDVALRCDPISGHVSLYWYRQALGQGPEFLTYFNYEAQQDKSGLPNDRFSAERPEGSISTLTIQRTEQRDSAMYRCASSLGIAPSVNNEQFFGPGTRLTVL.

V gene TRBV11-3 combines with J gene TRBJ2-1, with D unresolved. The germline V gene has CDR1 SGHNT and CDR2 YENEEA. Trimming cost V 4 bases and J 9 bases, with 7 bases left between them. This CDR3 comprises 11 residues. DNA of the CDR3: TGTGCCAGCAGCTCCTCTATTGAGCAGTTCTTC. It translates to CASSSSIEQFF.

This clone is a singleton in its sample. This sequence joins TRBV6-6 and TRBJ2-1, with 9 bases identical to TRBD1. V lost 4 bases to trimming and J lost 2 bases; unmatched junction nucleotides: 6. This CDR3 comprises 16 residues. CDR1 MNHNY and CDR2 SVGAGI come from the germline V gene (reference sequence). For the CDR3, the DNA is TGTGCCAGCAGTTCTCCTAGACAGGGGGCCTACAATGAGCAGTTCTTC. This gives the protein CASSSPRQGAYNEQFF.

The chain is built from TRBV6-5 and TRBJ1-1, with TRBD1 as a possible D gene (5 bases). The V end was cut by 1 base, the J end by 1 base, with 13 bases between. This CDR3 has 16 amino acids. CDR1 is MNHEY and CDR2 is SVGAGI in the germline V gene. The CDR3 loop is CASSYLEGRSNTEAFF. The CDR3 region has the DNA TGTGCCAGCAGTTACTTGGAGGGACGGTCGAACACTGAAGCTTTCTTT.

The V gene is TRBV11-3, the J gene TRBJ2-3; 9 bases map to TRBD2. This CDR3 is 15 amino acids long. V lost 3 bases, J lost 3 bases, and 4 bases stayed unmatched. Germline assignment: CDR1 SGHNT and CDR2 YENEEA. The CDR3 coding sequence is TGTGCCAGCAGCTTTAGCGGGAGTGGAACAGATACGCAGTATTTT. This codes for CASSFSGSGTDTQYF.

This clone was observed many times. This chain links TRBV6-5 with TRBJ2-1; TRBD2 is a possible D gene (5 bases). CDR1 and CDR2 from the germline V gene are MNHEY and SVGAGI. There are 15 residues in the CDR3. Trimming left V 6 bases short and J 3 bases short, with 15 bases between. The CDR3 sequence: CASSHRDGVYNEQFF. CDR3 coding DNA: TGTGCCAGCAGCCACCGCGACGGGGTCTACAATGAGCAGTTCTTC.

V is TRBV5-1 and J is TRBJ2-5; D gene uncertain. Germline-derived CDR1 and CDR2 are SGHRS and YFSETQ. This CDR3 is built from 15 residues. The V and J ends lost 0 bases and 1 base respectively, with 10 bases between them. CDR3 DNA: TGCGCCAGCAGCTTGGCCCTGGCAGTCCAAGAGACCCAGTACTTC. This gives the protein CASSLALAVQETQYF.

The chain uses TRBV28 and TRBJ1-2; 10 bases agree with TRBD1. This CDR3 spans 18 amino acids. The J segment lost 3 bases and the V segment lost 3 bases, leaving 13 bases of the junction unmatched. Per the germline V gene, CDR1 is MDHEN and CDR2 is SYDVKM. CDR3 sequence (DNA): TGTGCCAGCAGTTTGACTCCCGGGACAGGGGCCCAGGACTATGGCTACACCTTC. Its translation: CASSLTPGTGAQDYGYTF.

V usage is TRBV7-9 and J usage is TRBJ2-1; 10 bases fit TRBD2. The CDR3 loop spans 15 amino acids. CDR1 SEHNR and CDR2 FQNEAQ come from the germline V gene (reference sequence). V trimming: 5 bases; J trimming: 0 bases; junction bases outside the gene matches: 1. The CDR3, as DNA: TGTGCCAGCAGCCCTAGCGGGGGCTCCTACAATGAGCAGTTCTTC. It is translated as CASSPSGGSYNEQFF.

V is TRBV21-1 and J is TRBJ1-2; no check of the table's D call, TRBD1, against the DNA was made. TRBV21-1 is listed as a pseudogene. CDR3 length equals 11 residues. The CDR3 here is CASSAGAGYTF. CDR3 DNA: TGTGCCAGCAGCGCAGGGGCGGGCTACACCTTC.

The rearrangement uses TRBV5-1 and TRBJ2-5, with 7 positions matching TRBD1. Germline trimming cut 5 bases from V and 3 bases from J; bases unmatched to any gene: 7. Germline CDR1 reads SGHRS; CDR2 reads YFSETQ. CDR3 length equals 14 residues. The CDR3 is CASRVETGKETQYF. The CDR3 coding sequence is TGCGCCAGCAGGGTTGAGACAGGGAAAGAGACCCAGTACTTC.

The chain carries TRBV5-1 and TRBJ1-1, with D unresolved. Trimming left V 4 bases short and J 0 bases short, with 10 bases between. Looked up from germline, CDR1 is SGHRS and CDR2 is YFSETQ. The length of the CDR3 is 14 residues. CDR3 amino acids: CASSRQLMNTEAFF. As DNA, the CDR3 is TGCGCCAGCAGCCGACAATTAATGAACACTGAAGCTTTCTTT.

The rearrangement links TRBV7-9 to TRBJ1-2, with 8 bases matching TRBD1. V trimming: 1 base; J trimming: 7 bases; junction bases outside the gene matches: 8. The CDR3 consists of 15 residues. Germline loops: CDR1 SEHNR, CDR2 FQNEAQ (reference sequence). The DNA for the CDR3 is TGTGCCAGCAGCTTAGTTTCAGGGGGCGGAAGTGGCTACACCTTC. Translated, it gives CASSLVSGGGSGYTF. Combining the CDR3 with reference TRBV7-9 and TRBJ1-2 gives the whole variable domain DTGVSQNPRHKITKRGQNVTFRCDPISEHNRLYWYRQTLGQGPEFLTYFQNEAQLEKSRLLSDRFSAERPKGSFSTLEIQRTEQGDSAMYLCASSLVSGGGSGYTFGSGTRLTVV.

The CDR3 region has the DNA TGTGCCAGCAGTAGGGACTGGAGCTCTGGAAACACCATATATTTT. This codes for CASSRDWSSGNTIYF. The rearrangement joins TRBV5-6 to TRBJ1-3; D possibly corresponds to TRBD1 (5 bases). Trimming pared 5 bases from V and 0 bases from J, leaving 12 bases between. This CDR3 region has 15 residues. Looked up from germline, CDR1 is SGHDT and CDR2 is YYEEEE.

This chain uses TRBV19 with TRBJ2-1; no firm D call. Per germline, CDR1 LNHDA and CDR2 SQIVND (reference sequence). CDR3 length equals 13 residues. V lost 6 bases and J 0 bases, leaving 6 bases between the germline ends. CDR3 nucleotides: TGTGCCAGTAGGAGCACCTCCTACAATGAGCAGTTCTTC. It specifies CASRSTSYNEQFF.

V usage is TRBV9 and J usage is TRBJ2-7; D is perhaps TRBD1 (6 bases). The CDR3 runs 10 residues. The V end was cut by 8 bases, the J end by 3 bases, with 6 bases between. Per germline, CDR1 SGDLS and CDR2 YYNGEE. The CDR3 DNA is TGTGCCAGAGGGGGCTACGAGCAGTACTTC. Amino acids: CARGGYEQYF.